These T cell receptor beta chains were read from a single sample in a study of T cell repertoires in cytomegalovirus infection. TCRdb re-derived calls from the reads in MiXCR, one entry per CDR3 protein. The table lists 400,000 to 550,000 distinct CDR3 sequences, over 9% of them singletons. Input material: PBMCs. All receptors derive from a human donor in good health (CMV status not recorded). Some clones in this sample may be carry-over from other donors' samples. CDR3s include the opening cysteine and the closing phenylalanine or tryptophan. The D gene is left open where the match is weak. The size field is filled for only some rows; it gives once, few, many or a size class.

clone size,CDR3 length,D gene,V gene,J gene,CDR3 protein,CDR3 DNA
many,14,.,TRBV6-1,TRBJ2-5,CASSNTGVQETQYF,TGTGCCAGCAGCAATACGGGGGTACAAGAGACCCAGTACTTC
.,17,TRBD2,TRBV5-1,TRBJ2-1,CASSLVKAGGPYNEQFF,TGCGCCAGCAGCTTGGTCAAAGCGGGAGGCCCCTACAATGAGCAGTTCTTC
many,14,TRBD2,TRBV12-3/TRBV12-4,TRBJ2-3,CATGLAGITDTQYF,TGTGCCACCGGACTAGCGGGAATCACAGATACGCAGTATTTT
many,13,.,TRBV9,TRBJ2-7,CASSVGGSYEQYF,TGTGCCAGCAGCGTAGGAGGCTCCTACGAGCAGTACTTC
many,14,.,TRBV6-1,TRBJ2-7,CASSGGGGRYEQYF,TGTGCCAGCAGTGGAGGGGGGGGCAGGTACGAGCAGTACTTC
many,16,TRBD1,TRBV19,TRBJ2-6,CASGDRELEGANVLTF,TGTGCCAGTGGGGACAGGGAACTTGAGGGGGCCAACGTCCTGACTTTC
.,15,TRBD1,TRBV12-5,TRBJ2-2,CASGRIYRGTGELFF,TGTGCTAGTGGCCGAATCTACAGGGGGACCGGGGAGCTGTTTTTT
.,15,TRBD1,TRBV7-9,TRBJ1-3,CASSLGDRAGNTIYF,TGTGCCAGCAGCTTAGGGGACAGGGCCGGAAACACCATATATTTT
many,17,.,TRBV4-2,TRBJ2-3,CASSREILAGLTDTQYF,TGTGCCAGCAGCCGAGAAATTCTTGCGGGGCTCACAGATACGCAGTATTTT
many,17,.,TRBV12-3/TRBV12-4,TRBJ1-2,CASSQLQAAGTDYGYTF,TGTGCCAGCAGTCAACTCCAGGCTGCAGGTACGGACTATGGCTACACCTTC
many,14,.,TRBV12-3/TRBV12-4,TRBJ2-7,CASSLMGAVYEQYF,TGTGCCAGCAGTTTAATGGGAGCAGTCTACGAGCAGTACTTC
.,10,.,TRBV20-1,TRBJ1-2,CSARDNGYTF,TGCAGTGCTAGAGATAATGGCTACACCTTC
many,14,.,TRBV4-2,TRBJ1-4,CASSQDPENEKLFF,TGTGCCAGCAGCCAAGATCCGGAGAATGAAAAACTGTTTTTT
many,15,TRBD1,TRBV5-1,TRBJ2-2,CASDPGQAGTGELFF,TGCGCCAGCGATCCGGGACAGGCAGGAACCGGGGAGCTGTTTTTT
.,16,.,TRBV12-3/TRBV12-4,TRBJ2-3,CASSLAFGGGTDTQYF,TGTGCCAGCAGTTTAGCGTTTGGGGGCGGCACAGATACGCAGTATTTT
few,15,TRBD1,TRBV27,TRBJ1-5,CASSTRQGAREPQHF,TGTGCCAGCAGTACCCGACAGGGGGCGAGGGAGCCCCAGCATTTT
few,17,TRBD1,TRBV5-1,TRBJ2-7,CASSLGSGTGRFYEQYF,TGCGCCAGCAGCTTGGGGTCTGGGACAGGGCGTTTCTACGAGCAGTACTTC
many,13,.,TRBV12-3/TRBV12-4,TRBJ1-1,CASSNDRRAEAFF,TGTGCCAGCAGCAACGACAGACGGGCTGAAGCTTTCTTT
many,14,TRBD1,TRBV2,TRBJ1-5,CASTGQGSNQPQHF,TGTGCCAGCACAGGACAGGGAAGCAATCAGCCCCAGCATTTT
many,12,TRBD2,TRBV7-2,TRBJ2-1,CASSLWETSTFF,TGTGCCAGCAGCTTATGGGAGACTAGCACGTTCTTC
many,18,TRBD1,TRBV20-1,TRBJ1-3,CSASPARTGVQGGNTIYF,TGCAGTGCTAGTCCGGCGAGGACAGGGGTTCAGGGGGGAAACACCATATATTTT
.,13,.,TRBV18,TRBJ2-3,CASSPIGTDTQYF,TGTGCCAGCTCACCAATTGGCACAGATACGCAGTATTTT
many,16,.,TRBV7-8,TRBJ2-7,CASSFGRMGGNPEQYF,TGTGCCAGCAGCTTTGGTCGAATGGGGGGAAATCCCGAGCAGTACTTC
many,18,TRBD1,TRBV7-2,TRBJ1-4,CASSHRGTGGVANEKLFF,TGTGCCAGCAGCCACCGGGGGACAGGGGGCGTAGCTAATGAAAAACTGTTTTTT
many,15,.,TRBV20-1,TRBJ1-6,CSAQEGSSYNSPLHF,TGCAGTGCTCAAGAGGGAAGCTCCTATAATTCACCCCTCCACTTT
many,14,TRBD2,TRBV6-1,TRBJ2-1,CASSFHGRANEQFF,TGTGCCAGCAGTTTTCACGGGAGGGCGAATGAGCAGTTCTTC
many,15,.,TRBV4-2,TRBJ2-1,CASSQAVGLVNEQFF,TGTGCCAGCAGCCAAGCGGTTGGGCTAGTCAATGAGCAGTTCTTC
few,15,TRBD2,TRBV5-1,TRBJ2-1,CASSPPTSGNNEQFF,TGCGCCAGCAGCCCGCCGACTAGCGGGAACAATGAGCAGTTCTTC